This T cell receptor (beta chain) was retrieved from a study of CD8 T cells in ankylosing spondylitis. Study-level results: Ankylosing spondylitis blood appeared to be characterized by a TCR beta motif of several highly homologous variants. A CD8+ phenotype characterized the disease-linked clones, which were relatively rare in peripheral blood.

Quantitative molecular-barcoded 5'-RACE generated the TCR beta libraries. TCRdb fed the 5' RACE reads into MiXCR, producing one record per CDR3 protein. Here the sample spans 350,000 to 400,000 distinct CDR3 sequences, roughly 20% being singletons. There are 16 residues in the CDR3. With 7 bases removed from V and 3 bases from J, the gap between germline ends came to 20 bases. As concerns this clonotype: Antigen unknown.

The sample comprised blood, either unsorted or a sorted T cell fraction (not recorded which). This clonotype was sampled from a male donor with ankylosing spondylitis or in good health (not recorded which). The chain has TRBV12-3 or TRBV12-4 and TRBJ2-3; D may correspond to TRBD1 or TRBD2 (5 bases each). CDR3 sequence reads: CASNLGPRLVTDTQYF. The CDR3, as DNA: TGTGCCAGCAACCTGGGACCACGCTTGGTAACAGATACGCAGTATTTT.